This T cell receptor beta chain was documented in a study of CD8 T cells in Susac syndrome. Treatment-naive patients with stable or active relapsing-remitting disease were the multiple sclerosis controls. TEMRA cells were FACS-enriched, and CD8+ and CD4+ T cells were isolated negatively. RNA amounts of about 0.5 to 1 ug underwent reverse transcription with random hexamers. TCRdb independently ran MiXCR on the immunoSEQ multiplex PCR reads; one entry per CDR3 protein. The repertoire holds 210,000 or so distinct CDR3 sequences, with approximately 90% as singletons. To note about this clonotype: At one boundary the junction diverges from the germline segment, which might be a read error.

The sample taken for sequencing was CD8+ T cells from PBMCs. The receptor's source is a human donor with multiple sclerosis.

The CDR3 nucleotides are TGTGCCAGTCGCACCACAGGGGCGGACACTGAGGCTTTCTTT. This encodes CASRTTGADTEAFF. The V and J genes are TRBV19 and TRBJ1-1; 7 nucleotides agree with TRBD1. This CDR3 contains 14 residues. Germline assignment: CDR1 LNHDA and CDR2 SQIVND (reference sequence).